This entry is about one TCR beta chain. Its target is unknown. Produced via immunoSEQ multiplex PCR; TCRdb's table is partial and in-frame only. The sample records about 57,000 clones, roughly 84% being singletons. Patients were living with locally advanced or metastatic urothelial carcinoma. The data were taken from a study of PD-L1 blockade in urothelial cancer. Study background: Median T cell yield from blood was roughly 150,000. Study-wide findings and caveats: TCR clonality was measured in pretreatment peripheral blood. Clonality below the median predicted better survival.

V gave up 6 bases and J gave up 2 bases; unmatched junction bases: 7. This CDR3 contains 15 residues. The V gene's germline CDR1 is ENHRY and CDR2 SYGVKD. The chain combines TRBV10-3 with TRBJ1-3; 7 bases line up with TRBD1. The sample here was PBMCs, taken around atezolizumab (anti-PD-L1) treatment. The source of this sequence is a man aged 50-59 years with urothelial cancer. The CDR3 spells CAIRPTGFAGNTIYF. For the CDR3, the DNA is TGTGCCATCAGGCCGACAGGGTTTGCTGGAAACACCATATATTTT.